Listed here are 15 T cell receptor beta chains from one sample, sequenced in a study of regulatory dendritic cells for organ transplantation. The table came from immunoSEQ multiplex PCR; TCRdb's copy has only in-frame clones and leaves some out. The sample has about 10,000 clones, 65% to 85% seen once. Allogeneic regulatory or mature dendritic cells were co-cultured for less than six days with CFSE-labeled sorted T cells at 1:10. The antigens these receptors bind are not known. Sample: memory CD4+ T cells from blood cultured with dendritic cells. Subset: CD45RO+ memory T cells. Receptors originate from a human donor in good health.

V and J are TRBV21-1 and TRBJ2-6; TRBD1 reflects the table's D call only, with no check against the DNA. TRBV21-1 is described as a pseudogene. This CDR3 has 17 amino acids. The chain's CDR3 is CASSEGQGAIDLNVLTF. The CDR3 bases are TGTGCCAGCAGCGAGGGACAGGGGGCGATCGACTTAAACGTCCTGACTTTC.

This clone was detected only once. CDR3 bases: TGTGCCAGCAGCTTATATCTAGACACTGAAGCTTTCTTT. Translation gives CASSLYLDTEAFF. The gene calls are TRBV7-3 and TRBJ1-1; D not certain. Trimming took 2 bases from V and 3 from J, leaving 7 bases between them. This CDR3 is built from 13 residues. Germline CDR1 is SGHTA and CDR2 is FQGTGA.

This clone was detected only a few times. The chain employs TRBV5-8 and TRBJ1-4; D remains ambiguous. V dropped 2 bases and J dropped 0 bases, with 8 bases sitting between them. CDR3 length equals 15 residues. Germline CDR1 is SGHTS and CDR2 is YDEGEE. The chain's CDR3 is CASSLEHATNEKLFF. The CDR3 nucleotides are TGTGCCAGCAGCTTAGAGCACGCAACTAATGAAAAACTGTTTTTT.

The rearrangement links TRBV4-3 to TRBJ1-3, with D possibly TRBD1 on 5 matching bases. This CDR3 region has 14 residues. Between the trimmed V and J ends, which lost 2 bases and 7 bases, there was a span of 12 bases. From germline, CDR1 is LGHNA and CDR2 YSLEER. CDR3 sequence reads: CASSQRDLRNTIYF. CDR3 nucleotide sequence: TGCGCCAGCAGCCAACGGGACCTCCGGAACACCATATATTTT.

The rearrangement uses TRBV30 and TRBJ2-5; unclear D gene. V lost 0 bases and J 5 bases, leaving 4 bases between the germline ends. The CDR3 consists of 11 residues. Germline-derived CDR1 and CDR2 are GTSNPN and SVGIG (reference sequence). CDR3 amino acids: CAWSVKETQYF. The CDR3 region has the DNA TGTGCCTGGAGTGTCAAGGAGACCCAGTACTTC. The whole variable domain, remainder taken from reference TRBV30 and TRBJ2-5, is SQTIHQWPATLVQPVGSPLSLECTVEGTSNPNLYWYRQAAGRGLQLLFYSVGIGQISSEVPQNLSASRPQDRQFILSSKKLLLSDSGFYLCAWSVKETQYFGPGTRLLVL.

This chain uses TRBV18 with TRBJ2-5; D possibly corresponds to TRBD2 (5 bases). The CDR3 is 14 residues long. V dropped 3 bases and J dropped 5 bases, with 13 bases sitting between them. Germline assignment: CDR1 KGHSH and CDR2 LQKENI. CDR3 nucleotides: TGTGCCAGCTCACCGTACGGCGGGCGGGAGACCCAGTACTTC. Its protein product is CASSPYGGRETQYF.

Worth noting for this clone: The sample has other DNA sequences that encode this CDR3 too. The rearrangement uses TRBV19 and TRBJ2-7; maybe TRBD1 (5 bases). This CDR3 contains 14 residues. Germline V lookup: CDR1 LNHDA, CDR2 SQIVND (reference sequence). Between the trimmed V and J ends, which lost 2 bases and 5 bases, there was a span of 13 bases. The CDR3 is CASSIQAGSHEQYF. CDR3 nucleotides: TGTGCCAGTAGTATACAGGCAGGGTCCCACGAGCAGTACTTC.

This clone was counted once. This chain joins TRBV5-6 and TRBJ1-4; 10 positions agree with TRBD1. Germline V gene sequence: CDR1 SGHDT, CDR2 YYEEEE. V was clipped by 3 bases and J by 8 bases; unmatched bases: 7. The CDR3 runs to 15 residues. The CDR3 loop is CASSSWTGGTEKLFF. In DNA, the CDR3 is TGTGCCAGCAGCTCCTGGACAGGGGGGACGGAAAAACTGTTTTTT.

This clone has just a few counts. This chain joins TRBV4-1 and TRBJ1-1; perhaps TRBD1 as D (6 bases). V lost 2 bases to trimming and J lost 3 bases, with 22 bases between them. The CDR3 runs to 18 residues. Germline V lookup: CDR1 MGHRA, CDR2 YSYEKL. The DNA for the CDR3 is TGCGCCAGCAGCCAACACCCTACACTAGTCAGGGGCGACACTGAAGCTTTCTTT. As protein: CASSQHPTLVRGDTEAFF.

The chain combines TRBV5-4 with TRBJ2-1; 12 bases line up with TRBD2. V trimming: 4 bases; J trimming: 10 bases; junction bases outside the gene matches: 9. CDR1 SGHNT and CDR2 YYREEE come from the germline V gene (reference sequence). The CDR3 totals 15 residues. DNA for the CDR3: TGTGCCAGCAGCCTTGCTAGCGGGGGGGGAAGAGAGCAGTTCTTC. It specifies CASSLASGGGREQFF.

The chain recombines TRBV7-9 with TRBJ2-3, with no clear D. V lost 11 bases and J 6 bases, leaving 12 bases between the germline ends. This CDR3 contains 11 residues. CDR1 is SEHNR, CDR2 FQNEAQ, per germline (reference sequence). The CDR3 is CACSQGDTQYF. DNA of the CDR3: TGTGCCTGCTCACAAGGTGATACGCAGTATTTT. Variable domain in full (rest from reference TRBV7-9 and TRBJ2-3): DTGVSQNPRHKITKRGQNVTFRCDPISEHNRLYWYRQTLGQGPEFLTYFQNEAQLEKSRLLSDRFSAERPKGSFSTLEIQRTEQGDSAMYLCACSQGDTQYFGPGTRLTVL.

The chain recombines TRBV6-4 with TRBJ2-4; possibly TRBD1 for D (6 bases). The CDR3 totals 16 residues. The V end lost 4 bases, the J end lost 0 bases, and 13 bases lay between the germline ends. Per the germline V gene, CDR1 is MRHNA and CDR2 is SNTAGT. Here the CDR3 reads CASSGAGAIAKNIQYF. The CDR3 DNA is TGTGCCAGCAGTGGGGCAGGGGCGATAGCCAAAAACATTCAGTACTTC.

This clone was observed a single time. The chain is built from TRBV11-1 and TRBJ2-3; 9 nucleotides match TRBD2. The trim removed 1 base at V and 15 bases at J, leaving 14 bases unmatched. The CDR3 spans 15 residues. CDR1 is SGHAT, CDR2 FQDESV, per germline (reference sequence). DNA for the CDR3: TGTGCCAGCAGCTTAGTAACTGGCGGGGGGGCCCAAAAATATTTT. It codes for CASSLVTGGGAQKYF.

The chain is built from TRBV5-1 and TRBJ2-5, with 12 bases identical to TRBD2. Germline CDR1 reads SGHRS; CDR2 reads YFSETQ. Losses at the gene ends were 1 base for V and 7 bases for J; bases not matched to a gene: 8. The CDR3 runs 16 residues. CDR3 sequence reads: CASSLRTSGTVGTQYF. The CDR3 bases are TGCGCCAGCAGCTTGAGGACTAGCGGGACTGTTGGGACCCAGTACTTC.

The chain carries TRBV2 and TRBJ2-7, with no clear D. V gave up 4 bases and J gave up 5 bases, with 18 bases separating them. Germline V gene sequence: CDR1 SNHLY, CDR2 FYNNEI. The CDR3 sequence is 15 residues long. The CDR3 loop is CASSASQLVPNEQYF. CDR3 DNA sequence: TGTGCCAGCAGTGCATCTCAGCTGGTCCCCAACGAGCAGTACTTC.